A few counts support the clone carrying this TCR beta chain. Its antigen remains unidentified. At one end the junction does not follow the germline gene, possibly because of a read error. This record comes from a study of CD8+CD57+ T cells in acquired aplastic anemia. Study overall: Mean DNA quantity obtained from sorted CD4+ and CD8+ cells was around 3.2 ug. Healthy donors averaged approximately 11 million reads for CD4+ cells. General observations from the study: Overlap between patients and controls comprised roughly 28 CD8+ CDR3 sequences.

The CDR3 covers 17 residues. Germline values: CDR1 ENHRY, CDR2 SYGVKD. Genomic DNA served as template for TCR beta VDJ and CDR3 profiling. TCRdb used MiXCR to reprocess the reads, holding one entry per CDR3 protein. The sample includes about 160,000 distinct CDR3 sequences, roughly 40% of them seen just once. The origin of this receptor is a human donor in good health. The sample was sorted CD4+, CD8+, or CD8+CD57+ T cells (not recorded which) from PBMCs. The chain recombines TRBV10-3 with TRBJ1-3; D unresolved. The CDR3 loop is CASSYSSGWSSGNTIYF. In nucleotides, the CDR3 is TGTGCCAGCAGTTACTCGAGTGGCTGGTCCTCTGGAAACACCATATATTTT.